This entry is about one T cell receptor beta chain. Its cognate antigen is unknown. The sample is drawn from a study of human T cells and chemical hapten exposure. The overall study: For sensitization, 2% DPC was applied to a 2 cm by 2 cm patch of upper inner arm skin. Study-level results: TCRs above 1 in 1000 frequency stayed constant with DPC sensitization.

The time point is: pre-sensitization, week 0. As to treatment: therapeutic diphenylcyclopropenone sensitization with weekly scalp DPC. This CDR3 spans 14 amino acids. V was trimmed by 8 bases and J by 5 bases, leaving 16 bases between them. Germline V gene data show CDR1 as MNHEY and CDR2 as SMNVEV (reference sequence). Attachment of unique molecular identifiers to individual cDNA molecules was performed in the library. TCRdb used MiXCR to reprocess the RACE reads, holding one entry per CDR3 protein. This table has approximately 260,000 distinct CDR3 sequences, around 9.3% appearing once. The source material was whole blood, sampled in connection with sensitization to the hapten diphenylcyclopropenone (DPC). The TCR was taken from a woman in her thirties or forties with alopecia areata. Some clones in this sample may be carry-over from other donors' samples. The V and J genes are TRBV27 and TRBJ2-1, with D unresolved. The CDR3 loop reads CASGSSTYHNEQFF. The CDR3 DNA reads TGTGCCAGCGGGTCCTCGACTTACCACAATGAGCAGTTCTTC.